This TCR beta chain was retrieved from a study of cytomegalovirus exposure and HLA in healthy donors. The junction had 6 bases not matched to a gene; V was cut back by 9 bases and J by 4 bases. The germline V gene encodes CDR1 SNHLY and CDR2 FYNNEI. The CDR3 runs 13 residues. PCR used 60 Vbeta primers and 13 Jbeta primers. The table came from immunoSEQ multiplex PCR; TCRdb's copy has only in-frame clones and leaves some out. The repertoire consists of over 130,000 clones, with around 74% occurring once and the leading ten covering roughly 6.3%. The clonotype comes from a man over 45 in good health and CMV-seropositive. The material sequenced was PBMCs. The chain combines TRBV2 with TRBJ1-1, with TRBD1 matching over 9 bases. CDR3 region: CARTGGRGTEAFF. DNA for the CDR3: TGTGCCAGGACAGGGGGGAGAGGCACTGAAGCTTTCTTT.